These 30 T cell receptor beta chains originate from one sample sequenced in a study of T cells in Graves' hyperthyroidism and ophthalmopathy. RNA transcripts gave rise to amplified TCR beta CDR3 regions. Carried out on the TCR CDR3, a first-round RT-PCR used the HTBI primer set. MiXCR, run by TCRdb on the multiplex PCR reads, gives a single entry per CDR3 protein. The sample records some 360,000 distinct CDR3 sequences, about 14% being singletons. Source material: blood. These receptors were collected from a woman aged 55-69 years with Graves' hyperthyroidism.

Many counts were recorded for this clonotype. CDR3 in DNA: TGCAGTGCTAGCCGTCCGGGACAATACTACGAGCAGTACTTC. Translating gives CSASRPGQYYEQYF. This sequence joins TRBV20-1 and TRBJ2-7; TRBD1 might be the D (6 bases). Germline CDR1 DFQATT, CDR2 SNEGSKA (reference sequence). The CDR3 has 14 amino acids. V was trimmed by 3 bases and J by 3 bases, leaving 15 bases between them.

This clonotype was recorded many times. The chain combines TRBV18 with TRBJ2-2; unclear D gene. The V and J ends lost 6 bases and 1 base respectively, with 9 bases between them. Germline V CDR1 and CDR2: KGHSH, LQKENI. The CDR3 spans 14 residues. The CDR3 DNA reads TGTGCCAGCTCCGACGTAGGGAACACCGGGGAGCTGTTTTTT. Translation gives CASSDVGNTGELFF.

This clonotype was recorded at least ten times. This chain links TRBV30 with TRBJ2-7; no definite D call. There are 12 residues in the CDR3. From germline, CDR1 is GTSNPN and CDR2 SVGIG (reference sequence). V lost 3 bases and J lost 0, with 6 bases in between. This chain's CDR3 is CAWSDNSYEQYF. In nucleotides, the CDR3 is TGTGCCTGGAGCGACAACTCCTACGAGCAGTACTTC.

The chain joins TRBV20-1 to TRBJ2-1; TRBD1 aligns across 8 bases. CDR1 is DFQATT, CDR2 SNEGSKA, per germline (reference sequence). This CDR3 has 16 amino acids. Trimming cost V 6 bases and J 0 bases; bases outside gene matches: 10. The CDR3 bases are TGCAGTGCAACCGACAGGGGCCAAAGCTCCTACAATGAGCAGTTCTTC. Protein: CSATDRGQSSYNEQFF.

The sample holds many counts of this clonotype. The chain recombines TRBV5-1 with TRBJ2-3; D is perhaps TRBD2 (6 bases). The CDR3 has 19 amino acids. From germline, CDR1 is SGHRS and CDR2 YFSETQ. Trimming shortened V by 2 bases and J by 2 bases, and 24 bases separated the two germline ends. CDR3 DNA: TGCGCCAGCAGCTTTCCTGCCCCAGGTATGGCGGGACCCACAGATACGCAGTATTTT. Amino acids: CASSFPAPGMAGPTDTQYF.

This clonotype has at least ten counts. This chain links TRBV28 with TRBJ2-1; 10 nucleotides match TRBD2. CDR1 is MDHEN, CDR2 SYDVKM, per germline. The CDR3 has 16 amino acids. Trimming took 6 bases from V and 9 from J; bases not matched to a gene: 14. CDR3 DNA sequence: TGTGCCAGCAGACCAGTCCGTATAGCGGGAGGTAGTGAGCAGTTCTTC. Translating gives CASRPVRIAGGSEQFF.

This clonotype has a count of ten or more. The chain links TRBV12-5 to TRBJ2-1, with TRBD2 matching 13 bases. The CDR3 spans 16 residues. The V gene's germline CDR1 is LGHNT and CDR2 FRNRAP. With 3 bases clipped from V and 8 bases from J, the junction kept 7 bases outside the gene matches. The CDR3 DNA follows: TGTGCTAGTGGTTTCCGGACTAGCGGGAGTAGGGATGAGCAGTTCTTC. This sequence encodes CASGFRTSGSRDEQFF.

This clonotype appeared a few times. The genes are TRBV24-1 and TRBJ2-1; D unclear. The germline gives CDR1 KGHDR, CDR2 SFDVKD. The ends were cut back, 0 bases at V and 5 bases at J, with 4 bases in the middle. The CDR3 length is 13 residues. The CDR3 DNA reads as TGTGCCACCAGTGATTTGTTCAACAATGAGCAGTTCTTC. Amino acid sequence: CATSDLFNNEQFF.

This clonotype was detected only once. DNA of the CDR3: TGCGCCAGCAGCGTGGGACAGGGGAAGCGGCTGGGGGGCCTCTACGAGCAGTACTTC. It encodes CASSVGQGKRLGGLYEQYF. The chain joins TRBV5-1 to TRBJ2-7, with TRBD1 matching 10 bases. The V gene's germline CDR1 is SGHRS and CDR2 YFSETQ. CDR3 length: 19 amino acids. V lost 4 bases and J lost 3; bases outside the gene matches: 19.

Only a few counts were recorded for this clonotype. The gene calls are TRBV20-1 and TRBJ2-3, with TRBD2 matching 7 bases. CDR1 is DFQATT, CDR2 SNEGSKA, per germline (reference sequence). The CDR3 is 15 amino acids. J lost 0 bases, V lost 4 bases, and 7 bases had no gene match. CDR3 coding DNA: TGCAGTGCTACCCTAGCGGACCTTAGCACAGATACGCAGTATTTT. It is translated as CSATLADLSTDTQYF.

This clonotype was counted at least ten times. The CDR3 nucleotides are TGTGCCAGCAGTACGGACCCCGCTAAGGGACAGTACTTC. It codes for CASSTDPAKGQYF. The chain links TRBV27 to TRBJ2-5; D not certain. The CDR3 is made up of 13 amino acids. The V gene's germline CDR1 is MNHEY and CDR2 SMNVEV (reference sequence). V lost 5 bases to trimming and J lost 11 bases, with 18 bases between them.

This clonotype appeared once. The chain links TRBV20-1 to TRBJ2-5; D is ambiguous. CDR3 size: 13 residues. V shed 3 bases and J shed 2 bases, with 10 bases lying between them. The germline gives CDR1 DFQATT, CDR2 SNEGSKA (reference sequence). The CDR3: CSASFVGQETQYF. The CDR3 nucleotides are TGCAGTGCTAGTTTCGTGGGGCAAGAGACCCAGTACTTC.

The rearrangement uses TRBV19 and TRBJ2-1; D is uncertain. V lost 0 bases and J 4 bases, leaving 7 bases between the germline ends. This CDR3 region has 14 residues. Germline V gene sequence: CDR1 LNHDA, CDR2 SQIVND (reference sequence). The CDR3 DNA reads as TGTGCCAGTAGTATAGATTTGCGGTACAATGAGCAGTTCTTC. Residues: CASSIDLRYNEQFF.

The table lists this clonotype with many counts. The chain couples TRBV7-8 to TRBJ2-7; TRBD2 matches 11 bases. Germline loops: CDR1 SGHVS, CDR2 FQNEAQ. This CDR3 has 14 residues. V lost 3 bases and J lost 4; bases outside the gene matches: 2. CDR3 in DNA: TGTGCCAGCAGCTTGCCTAGCGGGAGGTACGAGCAGTACTTC. This sequence encodes CASSLPSGRYEQYF.

The chain couples TRBV29-1 to TRBJ2-1; 15 bases fit TRBD2. The CDR3 length is 13 residues. CDR1 is SQVTM and CDR2 is ANQGSEA in the germline V gene. CDR3 nucleotides: TGCTCCGGGACTAGCGGGGGGAAGAGGGAGCAGTTCTTC. Its protein is CSGTSGGKREQFF.

The chain carries TRBV27 and TRBJ2-5; D not certain. Deletions cut 4 bases from V and 4 bases from J, with 13 bases between. There are 14 residues in the CDR3. Germline lookup yields CDR1 MNHEY and CDR2 SMNVEV (reference sequence). The CDR3 spells CASSWRLLPETQYF. CDR3 coding DNA: TGTGCCAGCAGTTGGAGACTTCTCCCAGAGACCCAGTACTTC.

This clonotype was seen a few times. The chain joins TRBV12-5 to TRBJ2-7, with 8 nucleotides matching TRBD2. V trimming: 0 bases; J trimming: 0 bases; junction bases outside the gene matches: 4. The V gene's germline CDR1 is LGHNT and CDR2 FRNRAP. The CDR3 loop spans 16 amino acids. CDR3 sequence reads: CASGLVISGSSYEQYF. The CDR3 region has the DNA TGTGCTAGTGGTTTGGTCATAAGCGGGAGCTCCTACGAGCAGTACTTC.

In its sample, this clonotype was seen a few times. One end of the junction fails to match germline, which may point to a read error. The V and J genes are TRBV27 and TRBJ1-1, with a weak D call TRBD1 (6 bases). The CDR3 has 14 residues. CDR1 and CDR2 (germline): MNHEY, SMNVEV (reference sequence). The CDR3 region has the DNA TGTGCCAGCAGTCCGGGACAAGTGAACGCTGAAGCTTTCTTT. This sequence encodes CASSPGQVNAEAFF.

This clonotype was recorded at least ten times. The chain has TRBV4-1 and TRBJ2-3; a possible D gene is TRBD2 (7 bases). Germline V gives CDR1 MGHRA, CDR2 YSYEKL. Trimming pared 4 bases from V and 6 bases from J, leaving 20 bases between. The CDR3 totals 16 residues. This CDR3 reads CASSPHREGRGDTQYF. The CDR3 bases are TGCGCCAGCAGCCCCCACAGGGAGGGGAGGGGGGATACGCAGTATTTT.

This clonotype has a handful of counts. This clone may be a read error of a much larger clone one base away. V usage is TRBV20-1 and J usage is TRBJ1-2; D unresolved. Germline CDR1 and CDR2: DFQATT and SNEGSKA (reference sequence). The CDR3 totals 13 residues. The V gene lost 5 bases and the J gene lost 2 bases, with 12 bases spanning the gap. The CDR3 nucleotides read TGCAGTGCTCAAAGGGCCAAAAACTATGGCTACACCTTC. It encodes CSAQRAKNYGYTF.

This chain connects TRBV5-8 to TRBJ2-4; D is perhaps TRBD2 (6 bases). Looked up from germline, CDR1 is SGHTS and CDR2 is YDEGEE. The CDR3 loop spans 17 amino acids. V was shortened by 3 bases and J by 6 bases, with 22 bases between the two germline ends. The CDR3 region is CASSSRWRGRTINIQYF. The CDR3 region has the DNA TGTGCCAGCAGCTCCCGTTGGAGGGGAAGAACCATAAACATTCAGTACTTC.

This clonotype was seen ten or more times. This chain joins TRBV7-9 and TRBJ1-6; D might be TRBD1 (6 bases). Germline lookup yields CDR1 SEHNR and CDR2 FQNEAQ (reference sequence). The CDR3 length is 15 residues. The germline V and J ends were trimmed by 1 base and 11 bases, with 15 bases remaining between them. CDR3 region: CASSLGTGSETPLHF. The CDR3 DNA is TGTGCCAGCAGCTTAGGAACAGGGTCGGAAACACCCCTCCACTTT. The full variable domain, its missing parts supplied by reference TRBV7-9 and TRBJ1-6, is DTGVSQNPRHKITKRGQNVTFRCDPISEHNRLYWYRQTLGQGPEFLTYFQNEAQLEKSRLLSDRFSAERPKGSFSTLEIQRTEQGDSAMYLCASSLGTGSETPLHFGNGTRLTVT.

The rearrangement links TRBV15 to TRBJ1-3; D is undetermined. This CDR3 region has 14 residues. Germline V gives CDR1 LNHNV, CDR2 YYDKDF (reference sequence). Trimming shortened V by 3 bases and J by 4 bases, and 10 bases separated the two germline ends. CDR3 residues: CATSSGPIGNTIYF. The CDR3 DNA follows: TGTGCCACCAGCAGCGGCCCTATAGGAAACACCATATATTTT.

V and J are TRBV24-1 and TRBJ2-2; D gene ambiguous. The germline V gene encodes CDR1 KGHDR and CDR2 SFDVKD. Trimming removed 8 bases from V and 1 base from J, with 7 bases in between. This CDR3 region has 13 residues. The CDR3 reads CATKGQNTGELFF. The CDR3 region has the DNA TGTGCCACCAAGGGCCAGAACACCGGGGAGCTGTTTTTT.

This clonotype was seen many times. The rearrangement joins TRBV12-3 or TRBV12-4 to TRBJ2-1; D ambiguous. Trimming removed 3 bases at V and 2 bases at J, with 14 bases between. The CDR3 covers 16 residues. The chain's CDR3 is CASSFGLTKAYNEQFF. The CDR3 nucleotides are TGTGCCAGCAGTTTCGGTTTGACAAAAGCCTACAATGAGCAGTTCTTC.

This clonotype appeared many times. This chain's CDR3 is CSASVSGARDETQYF. The CDR3 DNA reads as TGCAGTGCTAGTGTATCCGGGGCACGGGACGAGACCCAGTACTTC. The gene calls are TRBV20-1 and TRBJ2-5, with D perhaps being TRBD1 or TRBD2 (5 bases each). Trimming stripped 3 bases from V and 5 bases from J, with 19 bases between. CDR1 is DFQATT and CDR2 is SNEGSKA in the germline V gene (reference sequence). This CDR3 is built from 15 residues.

This clonotype came up many times. J is TRBJ1-2 and V is TRBV27, with TRBD1 identical over 8 bases. The V and J ends lost 6 bases and 3 bases, in that order; junction bases with no gene match: 3. The CDR3 consists of 13 residues. Germline lookup yields CDR1 MNHEY and CDR2 SMNVEV (reference sequence). The CDR3 DNA sequence: TGTGCCAGCAGCCAGGGGGCGTACTATGGCTACACCTTC. Translating it yields CASSQGAYYGYTF.

The table lists this clonotype with many counts. The junction shows a germline mismatch at one end, possibly a read error. The rearrangement links TRBV12-3 or TRBV12-4 to TRBJ1-1; tentative D call: TRBD1 (5 bases). The CDR3 has 15 residues. CDR3 coding DNA: TGTGCCAGCAGGTTAGAAGGGACGAGGAACACTGAAGCTTTCTTT. As protein: CASRLEGTRNTEAFF.

Only one count was recorded for this clonotype. This chain links TRBV5-6 with TRBJ2-1; TRBD2 aligns across 12 bases. The junction had 10 bases not matched to a gene; V was cut back by 4 bases and J by 2 bases. The CDR3 has 18 amino acids. CDR1 and CDR2 (germline): SGHDT, YYEEEE. The CDR3 sequence: CASSHTTLAGGAYNEQFF. The CDR3 nucleotides are TGTGCCAGCAGCCATACGACGCTAGCGGGAGGGGCCTACAATGAGCAGTTCTTC.

This clonotype came up many times. The chain is built from TRBV19 and TRBJ1-2; 10 bases line up with TRBD1. The CDR3 totals 15 residues. The V gene's germline CDR1 is LNHDA and CDR2 SQIVND (reference sequence). Trimming removed 3 bases from V and 4 bases from J; junction bases left unmatched: 5. In DNA, the CDR3 is TGTGCCAGTAGTATTGTCCGGGACAGGGGCTATGGCTACACCTTC. Protein sequence: CASSIVRDRGYGYTF.